The next 9 T cell receptor beta chains were all read from a single sample in a study of shared T cell receptors in the human thymus. Assay used: immunoSEQ multiplex PCR; TCRdb lists only in-frame clones, some missing. The table shows about 380,000 clones, with around 93% occurring only once. The specimen sequenced was thymocytes. The source is a human donor.

This rearrangement joins TRBV6-5 to TRBJ2-5, with 8 nucleotides matching TRBD1. The length of the CDR3 is 15 residues. Germline values: CDR1 MNHEY, CDR2 SVGAGI. V shed 6 bases and J 0 bases; nucleotides not matched to a gene: 6. The CDR3 sequence is CASRNTDRDQETQYF. For the CDR3, the DNA is TGTGCCAGCAGAAACACGGACAGGGACCAAGAGACCCAGTACTTC.

The rearrangement uses TRBV29-1 and TRBJ2-1; D not certain. CDR1 and CDR2 from the germline V gene are SQVTM and ANQGSEA. V lost 4 bases and J lost 9, with 7 bases in between. The CDR3 contains 10 residues. CDR3 in amino acids: CSVVSAEQFF. CDR3 nucleotides: TGCAGCGTTGTATCGGCTGAGCAGTTCTTC.

The rearrangement links TRBV27 to TRBJ2-7, with 8 bases matching TRBD2. Germline assignment: CDR1 MNHEY and CDR2 SMNVEV (reference sequence). V lost 5 bases to trimming and J lost 5 bases; unmatched junction nucleotides: 11. The CDR3 runs 15 residues. The CDR3: CASSPPERETHEQYF. Here the CDR3 DNA reads TGTGCCAGCAGTCCCCCAGAGCGGGAGACTCACGAGCAGTACTTC.

In DNA form, the CDR3 reads TGTGCCAGCAGCTCAGCGAACACCGGGGAGCTGTTTTTT. Its protein is CASSSANTGELFF. The rearrangement joins TRBV5-6 to TRBJ2-2; D is undetermined. This CDR3 comprises 13 residues. CDR1 and CDR2 from the germline V gene are SGHDT and YYEEEE. V lost 3 bases and J 0 bases, leaving 3 bases between the germline ends.

The V and J genes are TRBV29-1 and TRBJ2-3, with 14 bases aligning to TRBD2. Germline CDR1 and CDR2: SQVTM and ANQGSEA. This CDR3 is built from 17 residues. The V segment lost 6 bases and the J segment 3 bases; nucleotides outside the gene matches: 11. The CDR3 nucleotides are TGCAGCGTAGCGACTAGCGGGAGGGCCCCAGGGACAGATACGCAGTATTTT. Its translation: CSVATSGRAPGTDTQYF.

This clone was detected only once. The chain employs TRBV13 and TRBJ2-2; 9 bases align to TRBD2. The J segment lost 4 bases and the V segment lost 5 bases, leaving 5 bases of the junction unmatched. Germline CDR1 PRHDT, CDR2 FYEKMQ (reference sequence). The CDR3 totals 15 residues. The CDR3 loop reads CASSPSGKGTGELFF. The DNA of the CDR3 is TGTGCCAGCAGCCCTAGCGGGAAGGGCACCGGGGAGCTGTTTTTT.

J is TRBJ2-7 and V is TRBV7-6; 9 nucleotides agree with TRBD1. V lost 5 bases and J lost 1; bases outside the gene matches: 15. CDR1 SGHVS and CDR2 FNYEAQ come from the germline V gene. This CDR3 contains 18 residues. The CDR3 DNA is TGTGCCAGCAGCCTCCCAGCCGGGACAGGGACCCCTTCCTACGAGCAGTACTTC. This gives the protein CASSLPAGTGTPSYEQYF.

The gene calls are TRBV21-1 and TRBJ2-1; the tabulated D call, TRBD2, remains unverified against the DNA. TRBV21-1 counts as a pseudogene. This CDR3 contains 17 residues. The CDR3 sequence is CASSKTPGTSGYNEQFF. In DNA form, the CDR3 reads TGTGCCAGCAGCAAGACCCCAGGGACTAGCGGGTACAATGAGCAGTTCTTC.

The chain employs TRBV28 and TRBJ1-2; D perhaps matches TRBD1 (5 bases). Germline-derived CDR1 and CDR2 are MDHEN and SYDVKM. The CDR3 extends over 15 amino acids. Deletions cut 5 bases from V and 4 bases from J, with 17 bases between. CDR3 in amino acids: CASSPRANKGYGYTF. The DNA for the CDR3 is TGTGCCAGCAGTCCCAGGGCTAATAAAGGCTATGGCTACACCTTC.